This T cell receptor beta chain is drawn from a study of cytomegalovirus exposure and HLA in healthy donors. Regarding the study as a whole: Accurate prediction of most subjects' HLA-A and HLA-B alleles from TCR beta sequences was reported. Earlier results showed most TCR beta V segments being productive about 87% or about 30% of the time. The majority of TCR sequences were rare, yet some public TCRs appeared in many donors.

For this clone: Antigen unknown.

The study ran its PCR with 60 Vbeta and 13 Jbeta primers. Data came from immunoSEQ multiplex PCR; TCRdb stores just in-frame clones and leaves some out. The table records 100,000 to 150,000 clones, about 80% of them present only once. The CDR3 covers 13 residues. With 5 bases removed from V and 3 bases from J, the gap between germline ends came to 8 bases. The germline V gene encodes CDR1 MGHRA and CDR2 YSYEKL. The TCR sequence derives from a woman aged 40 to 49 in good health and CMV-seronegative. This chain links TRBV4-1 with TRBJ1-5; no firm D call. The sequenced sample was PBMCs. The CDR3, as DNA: TGCGCCAGCAGCGAGGGAGCCAATCAGCCCCAGCATTTT. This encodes CASSEGANQPQHF.